This note documents a single TCR beta chain sequence. Its antigen is currently unknown. Time point in this sample: week 5, during vaccination. In the vaccine, a single dose held 300 ug of the mutant IDH1 20-mer peptide, along with topical imiquimod. Each donor presented with a new WHO grade 3 or 4 astrocytoma that tested IDH1-mutant and showed ATRX loss. The entry originates in a study of a mutant IDH1 vaccine in newly diagnosed glioma. The wider study: All eight of the vaccinations patients received fell in weeks 1, 3, 5, 7, 11, 15, 19 and 23. Vaccines were first given 4-6 weeks after radiotherapy alone, or with temozolomide cycles.

Libraries were prepared by immunoSEQ multiplex PCR; TCRdb keeps only in-frame clonotypes and omits some of them. The table has about 38,000 clones, 75% to 80% seen once. This CDR3 comprises 11 residues. V was pared by 7 bases and J by 4 bases, with 5 bases between. The germline V gene has CDR1 SNHLY and CDR2 FYNNEI. The chain has TRBV2 and TRBJ2-1; D not certain. Specimen: PBMCs, collected from a glioma patient whose treatment included an IDH1 peptide vaccine. This TCR came from a man between 35 and 55 years old with glioma. The CDR3 here is CASTEYNEQFF. In nucleotides, the CDR3 is TGTGCCAGCACAGAATACAATGAGCAGTTCTTC.